The next 9 T cell receptor beta chains were all read from a single sample in a study of T-cell reconstitution after alpha-beta-depleted transplantation in children. Unique molecular identifiers were incorporated when the TCRbeta library was constructed. TCRdb fed the PCR reads into MiXCR, producing one record per CDR3 protein. Here the sample spans hundreds of thousands of distinct CDR3 sequences, under 15% being singletons. The input for sequencing was PBMCs, taken before TCRalphabeta/CD19-depleted stem cell transplant. The receptors come from a girl under 10 years old with congenital amegakaryocytic thrombocytopenia, due to receive a stem cell transplant.

This clonotype was recorded many times. The gene calls are TRBV15 and TRBJ2-1; maybe TRBD2 (6 bases). Germline V gene sequence: CDR1 LNHNV, CDR2 YYDKDF (reference sequence). V lost 8 bases and J lost 2, with 7 bases in between. The CDR3 contains 12 residues. CDR3 sequence reads: CATGTAYNEQFF. The CDR3 nucleotides read TGTGCCACCGGGACTGCCTACAATGAGCAGTTCTTC.

This clonotype was seen a few times. The chain combines TRBV3-1 with TRBJ2-1, with 11 nucleotides matching TRBD2. Germline V gene sequence: CDR1 LGHDT, CDR2 YNNKEL (reference sequence). This CDR3 has 16 residues. V lost 1 base, J lost 4 bases, and 3 bases stayed unmatched. In DNA form, the CDR3 reads TGTGCCAGCAGCCAAGCTAGCGGGAGGCCTTACAATGAGCAGTTCTTC. Translation: CASSQASGRPYNEQFF.

This clonotype was observed many times. V gene TRBV20-1 combines with J gene TRBJ1-1; a weak D match, TRBD1 (5 bases). CDR1 is DFQATT, CDR2 SNEGSKA, per germline (reference sequence). The V gene lost 0 bases and the J gene lost 4 bases, with 12 bases spanning the gap. The CDR3 has 14 residues. CDR3 DNA: TGCAGTGCTAGAGATCCCAGGGCGGGCACTGAAGCTTTCTTT. The encoded protein is CSARDPRAGTEAFF.

This clonotype was counted many times. The chain recombines TRBV15 with TRBJ2-2, with 11 bases lining up with TRBD1. Germline CDR1 and CDR2: LNHNV and YYDKDF (reference sequence). The CDR3 length is 17 residues. J gave up 5 bases and V 0 bases, and 5 bases lay outside the gene matches. CDR3 in amino acids: CATSRDRTGGETGELFF. As DNA, the CDR3 is TGTGCCACCAGCAGAGATCGGACAGGGGGCGAGACCGGGGAGCTGTTTTTT.

This clonotype was counted at least ten times. V and J are TRBV10-1 and TRBJ2-2; D unclear. CDR1 is WNHNN and CDR2 is SYGVQD in the germline V gene (reference sequence). This CDR3 is built from 14 residues. The V end was cut by 3 bases, the J end by 1 base, with 6 bases between. The CDR3 bases are TGCGCCAGCAGTGATGGCGGGAACACCGGGGAGCTGTTTTTT. Translation: CASSDGGNTGELFF.

This clonotype was observed many times. This rearrangement joins TRBV7-2 to TRBJ2-2; 10 bases map to TRBD2. CDR3 length equals 16 residues. Germline CDR1 and CDR2: SGHTA and FQGNSA. The V gene end was trimmed by 6 bases and the J gene end by 2 bases; junction bases not matched to a gene: 6. CDR3: CASSFGTSVNTGELFF. For the CDR3, the DNA is TGTGCCAGCAGTTTCGGGACTAGCGTAAACACCGGGGAGCTGTTTTTT.

This clonotype was detected ten times or more. This chain links TRBV7-9 with TRBJ2-7, with no clear D. The V end was cut by 2 bases, the J end by 6 bases, with 5 bases between. The CDR3 has 11 residues. The germline CDR1 and CDR2 sequences are SEHNR and FQNEAQ (reference sequence). The CDR3 here is CASSLLVEQYF. The CDR3 DNA follows: TGTGCCAGCAGCTTATTGGTCGAGCAGTACTTC.

This clonotype appeared a few times. The chain links TRBV20-1 to TRBJ2-7, with 13 bases matching TRBD2. Germline V gene sequence: CDR1 DFQATT, CDR2 SNEGSKA (reference sequence). Trimming cost V 6 bases and J 12 bases; bases outside gene matches: 8. There are 12 residues in the CDR3. CDR3 sequence (DNA): TGCAGTGCCTCGGGACTAGCGGGGTTAAGGTACTTC. As protein: CSASGLAGLRYF.

This chain links TRBV20-1 with TRBJ2-3, with D possibly matching TRBD2 (6 bases). The CDR3 sequence is 15 residues long. Germline V gene data show CDR1 as DFQATT and CDR2 as SNEGSKA (reference sequence). The V end lost 8 bases, the J end lost 1 base, and 19 bases lay between the germline ends. The CDR3 loop reads CSPSSLALGTDTQYF. The CDR3 nucleotides are TGCAGTCCCTCTTCTCTAGCGCTGGGCACAGATACGCAGTATTTT.